A selection of T cell receptor beta chains follows, all from one sample in a study of cytomegalovirus exposure and HLA in healthy donors. Generated by immunoSEQ multiplex PCR, the TCRdb table keeps only in-frame clones and is missing some. The sample shows some 120,000 clones, roughly 86% of them seen only once. What was sequenced was PBMCs. The origin of the receptors is a man younger than 40 in good health and CMV-seronegative. CDR3s include the opening cysteine and the closing phenylalanine or tryptophan. The order of the fields is clone size, D gene, J gene, V gene, CDR3 protein, CDR3 DNA. D genes are given only for firm matches. A clone size is listed for some rows: how often the clone was seen (once, few, many), or a class if it is expanded.

clone size: .
D gene: .
J gene: TRBJ1-4
V gene: TRBV21-1
CDR3 protein: CASSKGCQGVGNEKLFF
CDR3 DNA: TGTGCCAGCAGCAAAGGTTGCCAGGGGGTGGGTAATGAAAAACTGTTTTTT

clone size: .
D gene: .
J gene: TRBJ1-2
V gene: TRBV4-1
CDR3 protein: CASSQASAGGGRGYTF
CDR3 DNA: TGCGCCAGCAGCCAGGCCTCCGCTGGTGGGGGCAGGGGCTACACCTTC

clone size: .
D gene: TRBD2
J gene: TRBJ2-1
V gene: TRBV19
CDR3 protein: CASSPSGTSGSTRQFF
CDR3 DNA: TGTGCCAGTAGTCCGTCCGGGACTAGCGGGAGTACAAGGCAGTTCTTC

clone size: .
D gene: .
J gene: TRBJ2-3
V gene: TRBV4-1
CDR3 protein: CASSQDPPSGYTDTQYF
CDR3 DNA: TGCGCCAGCAGCCAAGACCCCCCAAGCGGCTACACAGATACGCAGTATTTT

clone size: .
D gene: TRBD1
J gene: TRBJ1-3
V gene: TRBV6-5
CDR3 protein: CASSDRDSRNTIYF
CDR3 DNA: TGTGCCAGCAGTGACCGGGACAGCAGAAACACCATATATTTT

clone size: .
D gene: TRBD2
J gene: TRBJ2-7
V gene: TRBV7-9
CDR3 protein: CASGPATSGTYEQYF
CDR3 DNA: TGTGCCAGCGGACCCGCGACTAGCGGGACCTACGAGCAGTACTTC

clone size: .
D gene: .
J gene: TRBJ1-5
V gene: TRBV2
CDR3 protein: CASSEGSSNQPQHF
CDR3 DNA: TGTGCCAGCAGTGAAGGCAGTAGCAATCAGCCCCAGCATTTT

clone size: .
D gene: .
J gene: TRBJ2-2
V gene: TRBV7-2
CDR3 protein: CASSLAIRVVTGELFF
CDR3 DNA: TGTGCCAGCAGCTTAGCTATCAGGGTAGTCACCGGGGAGCTGTTTTTT

clone size: once
D gene: .
J gene: TRBJ2-1
V gene: TRBV7-8
CDR3 protein: CASSLDIWTTGSYNEQFF
CDR3 DNA: TGTGCCAGCAGCTTAGATATTTGGACTACCGGCTCCTACAATGAGCAGTTCTTC

clone size: .
D gene: TRBD2
J gene: TRBJ2-1
V gene: TRBV28
CDR3 protein: CASSFATLAGANEQFF
CDR3 DNA: TGTGCCAGCAGTTTTGCAACCCTAGCGGGAGCCAATGAGCAGTTCTTC

clone size: .
D gene: .
J gene: TRBJ2-1
V gene: TRBV27
CDR3 protein: CASSFPSGLTYNEQFF
CDR3 DNA: TGTGCCAGCAGTTTCCCCAGCGGACTAACTTACAATGAGCAGTTCTTC

clone size: .
D gene: .
J gene: TRBJ2-2
V gene: TRBV6-4
CDR3 protein: CASSDGGIGELFF
CDR3 DNA: TGTGCCAGCAGTGACGGGGGGATCGGGGAGCTGTTTTTT

clone size: .
D gene: TRBD1
J gene: TRBJ1-2
V gene: TRBV30
CDR3 protein: CAWSGGYGDRGLANRGYTF
CDR3 DNA: TGTGCCTGGAGCGGTGGTTACGGGGACAGGGGTCTAGCGAACAGGGGCTACACCTTC

clone size: .
D gene: .
J gene: TRBJ1-5
V gene: TRBV6-1
CDR3 protein: CASSAEGGNQPQHF
CDR3 DNA: TGTGCCAGCAGTGCCGAGGGAGGCAATCAGCCCCAGCATTTT

clone size: few
D gene: TRBD2
J gene: TRBJ2-1
V gene: TRBV4-3
CDR3 protein: CASSRLGAGEENEQFF
CDR3 DNA: TGCGCCAGCAGCCGCCTTGGGGCGGGAGAAGAGAATGAGCAGTTCTTC

clone size: .
D gene: TRBD1
J gene: TRBJ2-4
V gene: TRBV7-2
CDR3 protein: CASSLPPGTVKNIQYF
CDR3 DNA: TGTGCCAGCAGCTTACCCCCCGGGACAGTCAAAAACATTCAGTACTTC

clone size: .
D gene: TRBD2
J gene: TRBJ2-5
V gene: TRBV19
CDR3 protein: CASSTSGTKQTETQYF
CDR3 DNA: TGTGCCAGTAGTACCAGCGGGACCAAACAAACGGAGACCCAGTACTTC

clone size: .
D gene: .
J gene: TRBJ2-7
V gene: TRBV7-9
CDR3 protein: CASSTPTGQGYEQYF
CDR3 DNA: TGTGCCAGCAGCACCCCAACAGGTCAAGGCTACGAGCAGTACTTC

clone size: medium-sized
D gene: TRBD2
J gene: TRBJ2-1
V gene: TRBV6-4
CDR3 protein: CASSVEAGTHNEQFF
CDR3 DNA: TGTGCCAGCAGTGTCGAAGCGGGAACCCACAATGAGCAGTTCTTC

clone size: few
D gene: TRBD2
J gene: TRBJ2-7
V gene: TRBV19
CDR3 protein: CASSIIRLAGYEQYF
CDR3 DNA: TGTGCCAGTAGTATTATTCGGCTAGCGGGATACGAGCAGTACTTC

clone size: .
D gene: TRBD2
J gene: TRBJ2-1
V gene: TRBV29-1
CDR3 protein: CSVDEGGPAMNGYEQFF
CDR3 DNA: TGCAGCGTTGATGAGGGAGGGCCGGCGATGAACGGCTATGAGCAGTTCTTC

clone size: .
D gene: TRBD1
J gene: TRBJ1-1
V gene: TRBV27
CDR3 protein: CASSSRGVVTEAFF
CDR3 DNA: TGTGCCAGCAGTTCCAGGGGGGTGGTCACTGAAGCTTTCTTT

clone size: .
D gene: TRBD1
J gene: TRBJ1-5
V gene: TRBV6-5
CDR3 protein: CAIGQGPQPQHF
CDR3 DNA: TGTGCCATAGGACAGGGGCCTCAGCCCCAGCATTTT

clone size: .
D gene: .
J gene: TRBJ2-3
V gene: TRBV6-4
CDR3 protein: CASSDSSSTDTQYF
CDR3 DNA: TGTGCCAGCAGTGACTCTAGCAGCACAGATACGCAGTATTTT

clone size: .
D gene: TRBD1
J gene: TRBJ2-4
V gene: TRBV6-6
CDR3 protein: CASIQGGTKNIQYF
CDR3 DNA: TGTGCCAGCATCCAAGGGGGCACCAAAAACATTCAGTACTTC

clone size: .
D gene: .
J gene: TRBJ2-1
V gene: TRBV7-3
CDR3 protein: CASSYGGRNEQFF
CDR3 DNA: TGTGCCAGCAGCTACGGGGGTCGGAATGAGCAGTTCTTC

clone size: .
D gene: TRBD1
J gene: TRBJ2-6
V gene: TRBV5-1
CDR3 protein: CASSFGQASSGANVLTF
CDR3 DNA: TGCGCCAGCAGCTTCGGACAGGCGAGCTCTGGGGCCAACGTCCTGACTTTC

clone size: .
D gene: TRBD1
J gene: TRBJ1-1
V gene: TRBV9
CDR3 protein: CASSARQGFTEAFF
CDR3 DNA: TGTGCCAGCAGCGCCCGACAGGGGTTTACTGAAGCTTTCTTT

clone size: .
D gene: .
J gene: TRBJ2-5
V gene: TRBV5-1
CDR3 protein: CASSYPGETQYF
CDR3 DNA: TGCGCCAGCAGCTACCCAGGGGAGACCCAGTACTTC

clone size: .
D gene: TRBD2
J gene: TRBJ2-1
V gene: TRBV7-6
CDR3 protein: CASSLDRTRPLGNEQFF
CDR3 DNA: TGTGCCAGCAGCTTAGACAGGACTAGGCCACTGGGGAATGAGCAGTTCTTC

clone size: .
D gene: .
J gene: TRBJ2-7
V gene: TRBV4-3
CDR3 protein: CASSQGPTYEQYF
CDR3 DNA: TGCGCCAGCAGCCAGGGGCCAACCTACGAGCAGTACTTC

clone size: .
D gene: .
J gene: TRBJ2-7
V gene: TRBV7-9
CDR3 protein: CASSLGSELISYEQYF
CDR3 DNA: TGTGCCAGCAGCTTAGGCTCGGAGCTGATTTCCTACGAGCAGTACTTC

clone size: .
D gene: .
J gene: TRBJ2-3
V gene: TRBV11-2
CDR3 protein: CASSLGRGIGTDTQYF
CDR3 DNA: TGTGCCAGCAGCTTAGGACGGGGGATAGGTACAGATACGCAGTATTTT

clone size: once
D gene: TRBD2
J gene: TRBJ2-7
V gene: TRBV9
CDR3 protein: CASSASRTSGREGRYEQYF
CDR3 DNA: TGTGCCAGCAGCGCCTCAAGGACCTCTGGGCGGGAGGGCCGCTACGAGCAGTACTTC

clone size: few
D gene: .
J gene: TRBJ1-2
V gene: TRBV6-5
CDR3 protein: CASSYWRESPYGYTF
CDR3 DNA: TGTGCCAGCAGTTACTGGAGGGAATCCCCTTATGGCTACACCTTC

clone size: once
D gene: .
J gene: TRBJ2-1
V gene: TRBV7-9
CDR3 protein: CASSLWANEQFF
CDR3 DNA: TGTGCCAGCAGCCTGTGGGCCAATGAGCAGTTCTTC

clone size: .
D gene: .
J gene: TRBJ2-7
V gene: TRBV7-9
CDR3 protein: CASSYVYGSSYEQYF
CDR3 DNA: TGTGCCAGCAGCTATGTATATGGTAGCTCCTACGAGCAGTACTTC

clone size: .
D gene: TRBD1
J gene: TRBJ2-7
V gene: TRBV19
CDR3 protein: CASSRTGQGQTYEQYF
CDR3 DNA: TGTGCCAGTAGCCGAACCGGACAGGGACAGACCTACGAGCAGTACTTC

clone size: .
D gene: TRBD2
J gene: TRBJ2-3
V gene: TRBV7-2
CDR3 protein: CASSYLAGGTADTQYF
CDR3 DNA: TGTGCCAGCAGCTATCTAGCGGGAGGGACCGCAGATACGCAGTATTTT

clone size: .
D gene: .
J gene: TRBJ1-4
V gene: TRBV19
CDR3 protein: CASSIVKRGGEKLFF
CDR3 DNA: TGTGCCAGTAGTATAGTAAAGCGAGGTGGGGAAAAACTGTTTTTT